The next 7 T cell receptor beta chains were all read from a single sample in a study of blood T cell repertoires in COVID-19 (dated by TCRdb to 2019 to 2021). Libraries were built with the immunoSEQ multiplex PCR assay. What TCRdb holds here is the immuneACCESS table cut down to in-frame rearrangements. Part of the clones is not present; checked against another copy, under half of the missing clones reflect an unresolved V gene, and the others are unexplained. The table for this sample lists about 64,000 clones; roughly 93% of them were counted only once. The ten largest account for approximately 1.6% of the sample. Sequencing input: peripheral blood. The source is a human donor in a cohort sampled during active COVID-19.

This rearrangement joins TRBV5-4 to TRBJ2-3; 8 nucleotides line up with TRBD2. V lost 1 base and J lost 4; bases outside the gene matches: 5. The CDR3 contains 15 residues. Germline V gives CDR1 SGHNT, CDR2 YYREEE (reference sequence). CDR3 protein: CASSLTGGPSDTQYF. The CDR3, as DNA: TGTGCCAGCAGCTTGACGGGAGGGCCCTCAGATACGCAGTATTTT.

V is TRBV7-9 and J is TRBJ2-1, with 12 bases aligning to TRBD2. There are 16 residues in the CDR3. V shed 5 bases, J shed 6 bases, and the junction held 8 bases outside the gene matches. The V gene's germline CDR1 is SEHNR and CDR2 FQNEAQ (reference sequence). The CDR3 reads CASSTLAGGPTNEQFF. The DNA for the CDR3 is TGTGCCAGCAGCACCCTAGCGGGAGGGCCCACCAATGAGCAGTTCTTC.

For the CDR3, the DNA is TGCGCCAGCAGCTTGGGCCCCCTAGCGGGAGGTTCCTACGAGCAGTACTTC. This translates into CASSLGPLAGGSYEQYF. The gene calls are TRBV5-1 and TRBJ2-7, with 11 bases that match TRBD2. The V segment lost 0 bases and the J segment 1 base; nucleotides outside the gene matches: 6. The germline V gene has CDR1 SGHRS and CDR2 YFSETQ. CDR3 length: 17 amino acids.

The CDR3, as DNA: TGTGCCACCAGTGATCCGGACAGGGGAGATCAGCCCCAGCATTTT. It yields the protein CATSDPDRGDQPQHF. This rearrangement joins TRBV24-1 to TRBJ1-5, with TRBD1 matching over 9 bases. CDR1 and CDR2 (germline): KGHDR, SFDVKD. This CDR3 is built from 15 residues. V trimming: 3 bases; J trimming: 5 bases; junction bases outside the gene matches: 4.

This clone was detected only once. The chain joins TRBV18 to TRBJ1-5; D possibly corresponds to TRBD1 (5 bases). The CDR3 has 14 amino acids. CDR1 is KGHSH, CDR2 LQKENI, per germline. The germline V and J ends were trimmed by 2 bases and 9 bases, with 14 bases remaining between them. CDR3 sequence reads: CASSPGGGQGPQHF. Written as DNA, the CDR3 is TGTGCCAGCTCACCAGGGGGGGGTCAGGGGCCCCAGCATTTT.

The rearrangement links TRBV28 to TRBJ2-1, with TRBD1 matching 12 bases. With 5 bases clipped from V and 4 bases from J, the junction kept 24 bases outside the gene matches. Germline assignment: CDR1 MDHEN and CDR2 SYDVKM. The CDR3 is 22 amino acids. The CDR3 region has the DNA TGTGCCAGCAGTCCTGGGACAGGGGGCTTCCGTGAGCGGGGTCAATTTTACAATGAGCAGTTCTTC. Translation gives CASSPGTGGFRERGQFYNEQFF.

The chain uses TRBV18 and TRBJ2-7; 7 bases line up with TRBD1. V lost 2 bases, J lost 8 bases, and 9 bases stayed unmatched. The CDR3 is 14 amino acids. Per the germline V gene, CDR1 is KGHSH and CDR2 is LQKENI. CDR3 in amino acids: CASSPGDSPRKQYF. CDR3 sequence (DNA): TGTGCCAGCTCACCAGGGGACAGCCCTCGAAAGCAGTACTTC.